One T cell receptor beta chain is described in this entry. It lacks a known antigen. The sample holds no much larger clone one base away, and base qualities are not on file. This entry belongs to a study of cytomegalovirus exposure and HLA in healthy donors listed by TCRdb under 2017. Regarding the research as a whole: According to a later analysis, one platform produced both the approximately 110 validation repertoires and the 666 repertoires of the first cohort. The study was designed to test whether signatures of past pathogen exposure could be identified by cataloging public T cell receptors. In addition to the first cohort of roughly 700 subjects, a separate validation cohort of approximately 110 different subjects was used. High-throughput TCR immunosequencing, statistical association of individual TCRs with disease status, and machine learning were combined to predict cytomegalovirus infection status.

The CDR3 starts with the cysteine, ends with the phenylalanine, and has 15 residues. Only the CDR3 DNA stays, 45 bases, in frame from base 1. CDR1 and CDR2 are drawn from the germline V gene: MDHEN, SYDVKM. Trimming removed 7 bases from V and 1 base from J, leaving 14 bases between the germline ends. Libraries were constructed by the immunoSEQ multiplex PCR assay. Turning to the authors' computational methods: A statistical classification framework was built to diagnose cytomegalovirus status from the catalog of TCR beta chain sequences. This is the immuneACCESS table as TCRdb keeps it, with only in-frame sequences that have V and J called. A part of the clones is gone; compared with another copy, unresolved V genes explain less than half, and the rest is unexplained. V and J calls and clone size come straight from that table; D and trimming were deduced from the DNA. Here the sample has more than 300,000 clones; more than 80% occur a single time. The ten largest clones take up about 0.8% of the sample.

Summary of the overall study and its limitations: According to the authors, the approach could potentially be generalized to other disease states and immunological phenotypes. The classifier was reported to diagnose cytomegalovirus status with high specificity and sensitivity in both the original and validation cohorts. A later analysis lacked HLA typing for the validation cohort, so it scored co-occurrence in that cohort across all 130 or so repertoires. Most TCR sequences were observed very rarely across donors, whereas some public TCRs were present in many individuals. In vitro tests confirmed that a few of the cytomegalovirus-associated TCR beta chains recognize cytomegalovirus antigens. A later analysis found that TCRs clustered in the first cohort also tended to co-occur in the roughly 120 validation repertoires, with 94% of cluster scores above 0. In the study, approximately 160 TCR beta chains were listed as associated with cytomegalovirus.

Donors formed part of the validation cohort, which comprised 120 subjects and was distinct from the first cohort of 670 or so subjects. This receptor was taken from a woman younger than 35 in good health and CMV-seronegative. The V gene is TRBV28 and the J gene is TRBJ1-5; a tentative D match to TRBD1 spans 5 bases. Sequenced sample: PBMCs. The nucleotide sequence is TGTGCCAGCAACTCCGGGGGGTGGAGCAATCAGCCCCAGCATTTT. It translates as CASNSGGWSNQPQHF.